The sample holds a few counts of the clone carrying this T cell receptor (beta chain). Its matching antigen is unknown. The sample belongs to a study of blood T cells in healthy people across ages. For the second PCR, which ran for roughly 6 to 12 cycles, a sample-barcoded 5' primer and a J-beta primer mix were used. Every molecule of cDNA carried a tag from a template-switch adaptor with 12 random nucleotides. TCRdb re-derived calls from the 5' RACE reads in MiXCR, one entry per CDR3 protein. The sample lists around 1.1 million distinct CDR3 sequences; more than 30% were seen once. Study-wide results and caveats: With naive T cell percentage, TCR beta diversity showed a strong correlation.

The V and J ends lost 0 bases and 2 bases respectively, with 11 bases between them. Germline V lookup: CDR1 SGHAT, CDR2 FQDESV (reference sequence). The CDR3 has 15 amino acids. Specimen: blood. The genes are TRBV11-1 and TRBJ2-7; no clear D gene. The TCR was taken from a man between 18 and 29 years old in good health. The CDR3 loop is CASSLAFGSTYEQYF. The CDR3 DNA sequence: TGTGCCAGCAGCTTAGCGTTTGGCAGTACCTACGAGCAGTACTTC.